The subject of this entry is one TCR beta chain. Antigen specificity is unknown. This sample is drawn from a study of Ad26.COV2.S vaccination and SARS-CoV-2 variants. Study-wide background: Recipients of Ad26.COV2.S got it intramuscularly, once or twice 56 days apart. Study results and caveats: There was reportedly substantial breadth in spike-specific CD8+ and CD4+ T cell responses after vaccination.

As to treatment: approximately 18 received Ad26.COV2.S at low or high dose, single or two shots; roughly 5 received placebo; per-sample allocation not given. The investigators took samples on day 63 after the first vaccine or placebo injection. In Boston, the donor was an adult between 18-55 years of age. Produced via immunoSEQ multiplex PCR; TCRdb's table is partial and in-frame only. Among some 640,000 clones listed, 89% were seen once. The CDR3 length is 15 residues. Trimming took 2 bases from V and 1 from J, leaving 11 bases between them. Germline assignment: CDR1 LNHDA and CDR2 SQIVND (reference sequence).

This TCR came from a person aged 18-60 years who received the Ad26.COV2.S COVID-19 vaccine or a placebo. This chain connects TRBV19 to TRBJ2-5; no clear D. Specimen: peripheral blood, collected in a trial of Ad26.COV2.S vaccine versus placebo. The CDR3 here is CASSIRVPPQETQYF. CDR3 in DNA: TGTGCCAGTAGTATAAGGGTCCCCCCCCAAGAGACCCAGTACTTC.